Given below is one TCR beta chain in context. In the source study's methods: Estimates of nucleated cell counts were drawn from the amplification of reference gene primers. Assay: immunoSEQ multiplex PCR; the TCRdb copy retains only in-frame clones and omits some. V, J and clone size reflect that table, while D and trimming were determined from the DNA. The table lists approximately 220,000 clones, around 84% of them singletons. These data are taken from a study of blood T cell repertoires in COVID-19. On the study more broadly: COVID-19 samples collected from the United States, Italy and Spain covered acute and convalescent phases. From T cells, B-cell-depleted T cells, or PBMCs came the material, which was cDNA or gDNA.

CDR1 is SGHNT and CDR2 is YYREEE in the germline V gene (reference sequence). The CDR3 is made up of 12 amino acids. V shed 4 bases and J 12 bases; nucleotides not matched to a gene: 4. The V gene is TRBV5-4, the J gene TRBJ1-6; 7 nucleotides agree with TRBD1. The sample comprised peripheral blood. The receptor comes from a man aged 50 or older who had recovered from COVID-19. This CDR3 is CASSPSGGPLHF. The CDR3 DNA is TGTGCCAGCAGCCCGTCAGGGGGACCCCTCCACTTT.